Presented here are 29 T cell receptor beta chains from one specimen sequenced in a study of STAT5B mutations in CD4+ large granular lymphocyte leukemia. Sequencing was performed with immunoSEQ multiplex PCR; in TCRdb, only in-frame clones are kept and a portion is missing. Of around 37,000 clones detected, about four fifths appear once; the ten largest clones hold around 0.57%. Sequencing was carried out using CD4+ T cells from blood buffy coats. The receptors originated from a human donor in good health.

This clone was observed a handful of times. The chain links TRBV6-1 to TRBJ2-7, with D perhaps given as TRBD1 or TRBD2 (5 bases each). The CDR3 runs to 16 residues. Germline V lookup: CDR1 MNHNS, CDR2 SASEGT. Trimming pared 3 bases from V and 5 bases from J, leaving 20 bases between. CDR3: CASSDLFGTAGDEQYF. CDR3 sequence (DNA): TGTGCCAGCAGTGATCTTTTTGGGACGGCCGGGGACGAGCAGTACTTC.

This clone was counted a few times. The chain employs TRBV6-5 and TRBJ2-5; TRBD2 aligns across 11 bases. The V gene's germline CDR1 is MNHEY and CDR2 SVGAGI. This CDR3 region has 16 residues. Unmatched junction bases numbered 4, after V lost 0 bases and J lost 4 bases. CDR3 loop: CASSYSTGTSGETQYF. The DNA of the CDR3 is TGTGCCAGCAGTTACTCTACCGGGACTAGCGGAGAGACCCAGTACTTC.

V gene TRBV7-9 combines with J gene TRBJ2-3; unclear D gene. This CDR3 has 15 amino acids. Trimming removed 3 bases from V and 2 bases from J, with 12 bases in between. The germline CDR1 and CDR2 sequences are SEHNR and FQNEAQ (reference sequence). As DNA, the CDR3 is TGTGCCAGCAGCTTCCGTTTGACGGACACAGATACGCAGTATTTT. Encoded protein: CASSFRLTDTDTQYF.

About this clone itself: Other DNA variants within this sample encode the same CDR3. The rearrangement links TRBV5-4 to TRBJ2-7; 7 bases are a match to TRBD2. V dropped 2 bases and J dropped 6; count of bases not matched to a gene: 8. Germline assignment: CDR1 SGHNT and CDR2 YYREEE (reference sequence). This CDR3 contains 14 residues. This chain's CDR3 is CASSLVGGPGEQYF. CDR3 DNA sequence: TGTGCCAGCAGCTTAGTGGGAGGGCCGGGCGAGCAGTACTTC.

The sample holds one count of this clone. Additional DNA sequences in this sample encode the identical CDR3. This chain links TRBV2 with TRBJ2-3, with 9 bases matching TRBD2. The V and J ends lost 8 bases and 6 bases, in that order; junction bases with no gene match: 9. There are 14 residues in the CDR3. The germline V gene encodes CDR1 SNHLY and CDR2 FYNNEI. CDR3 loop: CASGVGLASDTQYF. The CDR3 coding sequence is TGTGCCAGCGGAGTGGGACTAGCTTCTGATACGCAGTATTTT.

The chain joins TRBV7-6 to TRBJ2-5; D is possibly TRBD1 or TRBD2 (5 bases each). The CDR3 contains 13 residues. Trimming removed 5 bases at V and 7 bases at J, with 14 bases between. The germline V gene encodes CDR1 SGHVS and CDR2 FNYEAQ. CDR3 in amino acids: CASSRGGPGTQYF. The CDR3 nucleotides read TGTGCCAGCAGCCGGGGCGGTCCGGGGACCCAGTACTTC.

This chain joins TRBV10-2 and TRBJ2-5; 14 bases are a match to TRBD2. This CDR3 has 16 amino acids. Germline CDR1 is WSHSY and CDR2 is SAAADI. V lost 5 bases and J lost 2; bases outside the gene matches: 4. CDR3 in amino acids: CASSSRLAGGQETQYF. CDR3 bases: TGCGCCAGCAGTTCTAGACTAGCGGGGGGGCAAGAGACCCAGTACTTC.

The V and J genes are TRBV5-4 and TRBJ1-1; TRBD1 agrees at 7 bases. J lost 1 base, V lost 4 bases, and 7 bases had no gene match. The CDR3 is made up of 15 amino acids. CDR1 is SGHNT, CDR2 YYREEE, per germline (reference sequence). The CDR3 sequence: CASSPADRSNTEAFF. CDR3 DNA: TGTGCCAGCAGCCCGGCGGACAGGTCGAACACTGAAGCTTTCTTT.

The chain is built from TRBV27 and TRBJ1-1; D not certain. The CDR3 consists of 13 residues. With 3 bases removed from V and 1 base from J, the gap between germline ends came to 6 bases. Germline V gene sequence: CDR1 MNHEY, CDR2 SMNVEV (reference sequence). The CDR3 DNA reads TGTGCCAGCAGTTTTTCCCCGAACACTGAAGCTTTCTTT. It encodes CASSFSPNTEAFF.

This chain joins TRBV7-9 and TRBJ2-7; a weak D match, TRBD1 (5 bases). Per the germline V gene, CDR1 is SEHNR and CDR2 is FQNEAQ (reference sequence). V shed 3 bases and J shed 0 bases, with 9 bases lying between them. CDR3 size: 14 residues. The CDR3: CASSFQGSSYEQYF. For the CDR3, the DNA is TGTGCCAGCAGCTTCCAGGGAAGCTCCTACGAGCAGTACTTC.

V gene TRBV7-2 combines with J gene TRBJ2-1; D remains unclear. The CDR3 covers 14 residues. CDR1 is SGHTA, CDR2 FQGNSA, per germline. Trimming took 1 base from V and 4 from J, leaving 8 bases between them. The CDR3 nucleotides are TGTGCCAGCAGCTTAGAGTTCAGTTACAATGAGCAGTTCTTC. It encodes CASSLEFSYNEQFF.

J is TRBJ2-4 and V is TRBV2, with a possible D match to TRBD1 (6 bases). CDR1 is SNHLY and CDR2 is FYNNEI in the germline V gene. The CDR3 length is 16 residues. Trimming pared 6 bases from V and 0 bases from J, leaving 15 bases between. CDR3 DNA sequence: TGTGCCAGCAGCCTCGGACAGTACCTAGCCAAAAACATTCAGTACTTC. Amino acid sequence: CASSLGQYLAKNIQYF.

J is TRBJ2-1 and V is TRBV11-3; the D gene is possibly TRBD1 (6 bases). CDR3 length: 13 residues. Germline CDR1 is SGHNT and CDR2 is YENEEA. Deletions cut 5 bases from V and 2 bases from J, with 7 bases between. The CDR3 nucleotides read TGTGCCAGCAGCGAGGGGGCCTACAATGAGCAGTTCTTC. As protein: CASSEGAYNEQFF. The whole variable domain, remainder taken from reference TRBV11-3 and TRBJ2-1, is EAGVVQSPRYKIIEKKQPVAFWCNPISGHNTLYWYLQNLGQGPELLIRYENEEAVDDSQLPKDRFSAERLKGVDSTLKIQPAELGDSAVYLCASSEGAYNEQFFGPGTRLTVL.

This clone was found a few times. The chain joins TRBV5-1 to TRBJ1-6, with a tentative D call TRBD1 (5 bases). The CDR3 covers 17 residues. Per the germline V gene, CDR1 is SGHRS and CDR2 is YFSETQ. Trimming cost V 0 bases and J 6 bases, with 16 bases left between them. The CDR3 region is CASSLGGGQTANSPLHF. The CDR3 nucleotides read TGCGCCAGCAGCTTGGGGGGTGGCCAGACAGCTAATTCACCCCTCCACTTT.

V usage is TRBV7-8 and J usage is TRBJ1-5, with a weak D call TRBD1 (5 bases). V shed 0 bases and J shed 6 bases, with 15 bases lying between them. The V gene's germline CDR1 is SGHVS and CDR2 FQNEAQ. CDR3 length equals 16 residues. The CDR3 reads CASSLAMGTSFQPQHF. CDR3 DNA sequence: TGTGCCAGCAGCTTAGCGATGGGGACCTCATTTCAGCCCCAGCATTTT.

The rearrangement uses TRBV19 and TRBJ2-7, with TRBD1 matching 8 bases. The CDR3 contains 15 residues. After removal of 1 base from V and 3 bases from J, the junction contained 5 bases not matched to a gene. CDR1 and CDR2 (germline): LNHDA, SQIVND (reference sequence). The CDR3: CASSIAPGQGYEQYF. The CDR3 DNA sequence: TGTGCCAGTAGTATAGCTCCCGGACAGGGCTACGAGCAGTACTTC.

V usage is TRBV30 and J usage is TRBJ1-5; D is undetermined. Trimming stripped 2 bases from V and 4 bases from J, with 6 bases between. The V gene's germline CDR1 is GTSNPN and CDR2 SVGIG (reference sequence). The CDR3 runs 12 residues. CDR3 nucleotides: TGTGCCTGGAGTAGGCCTAATCAGCCCCAGCATTTT. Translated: CAWSRPNQPQHF.

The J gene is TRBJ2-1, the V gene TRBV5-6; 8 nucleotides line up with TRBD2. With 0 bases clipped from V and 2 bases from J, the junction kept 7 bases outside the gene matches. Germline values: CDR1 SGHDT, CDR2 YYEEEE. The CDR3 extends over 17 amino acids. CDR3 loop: CASSLEVVGGAYNEQFF. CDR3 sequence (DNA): TGTGCCAGCAGCTTGGAAGTTGTCGGGGGGGCCTACAATGAGCAGTTCTTC. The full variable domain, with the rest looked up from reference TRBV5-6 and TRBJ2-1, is DAGVTQSPTHLIKTRGQQVTLRCSPKSGHDTVSWYQQALGQGPQFIFQYYEEEERQRGNFPDRFSGHQFPNYSSELNVNALLLGDSALYLCASSLEVVGGAYNEQFFGPGTRLTVL.

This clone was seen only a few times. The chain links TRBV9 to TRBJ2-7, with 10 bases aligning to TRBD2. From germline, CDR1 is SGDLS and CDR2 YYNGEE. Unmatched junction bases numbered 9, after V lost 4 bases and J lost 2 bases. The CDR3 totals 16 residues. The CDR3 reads CASSLDAGLATYEQYF. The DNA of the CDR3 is TGTGCCAGCAGCTTGGACGCGGGACTAGCGACCTACGAGCAGTACTTC.

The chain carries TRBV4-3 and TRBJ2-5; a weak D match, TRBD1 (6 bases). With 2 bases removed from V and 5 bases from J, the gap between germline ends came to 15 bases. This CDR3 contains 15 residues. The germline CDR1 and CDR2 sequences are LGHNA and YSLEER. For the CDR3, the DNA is TGCGCCAGCAGCCAAAGCACAGAGAGGGGGGAGACCCAGTACTTC. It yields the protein CASSQSTERGETQYF.

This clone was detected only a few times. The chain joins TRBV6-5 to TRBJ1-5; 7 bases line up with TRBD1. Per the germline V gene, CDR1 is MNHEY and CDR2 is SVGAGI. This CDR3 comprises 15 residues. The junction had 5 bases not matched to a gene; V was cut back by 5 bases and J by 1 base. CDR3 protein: CASSRQGGSNQPQHF. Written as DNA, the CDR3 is TGTGCCAGCAGTCGACAGGGAGGCAGCAATCAGCCCCAGCATTTT.

CDR3 sequence reads: CASRTRGSGNTIYF. DNA for the CDR3: TGTGCCAGCAGAACCCGGGGTTCTGGAAACACCATATATTTT. The rearrangement links TRBV5-6 to TRBJ1-3; D not certain. V gave up 5 bases and J gave up 1 base, with 10 bases separating them. This CDR3 spans 14 amino acids. Germline CDR1 reads SGHDT; CDR2 reads YYEEEE. Looking up the rest from reference TRBV5-6 and TRBJ1-3 gives the full variable domain: DAGVTQSPTHLIKTRGQQVTLRCSPKSGHDTVSWYQQALGQGPQFIFQYYEEEERQRGNFPDRFSGHQFPNYSSELNVNALLLGDSALYLCASRTRGSGNTIYFGEGSWLTVV.

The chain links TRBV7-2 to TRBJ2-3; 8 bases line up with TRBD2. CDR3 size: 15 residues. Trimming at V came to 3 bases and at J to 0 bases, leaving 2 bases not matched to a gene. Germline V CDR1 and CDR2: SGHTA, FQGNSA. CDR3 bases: TGTGCCAGCAGCTTGCGGGGGGCCAGCACAGATACGCAGTATTTT. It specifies CASSLRGASTDTQYF. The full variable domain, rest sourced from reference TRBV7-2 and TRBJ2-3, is GAGVSQSPSNKVTEKGKDVELRCDPISGHTALYWYRQSLGQGLEFLIYFQGNSAPDKSGLPSDRFSAERTGGSVSTLTIQRTQQEDSAVYLCASSLRGASTDTQYFGPGTRLTVL.

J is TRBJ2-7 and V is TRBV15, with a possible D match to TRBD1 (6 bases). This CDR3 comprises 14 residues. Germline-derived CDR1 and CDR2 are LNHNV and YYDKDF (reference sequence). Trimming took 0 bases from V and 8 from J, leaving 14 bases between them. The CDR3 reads CATSRDPAGEQQYF. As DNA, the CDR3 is TGTGCCACCAGCAGAGATCCGGCAGGGGAGCAGCAGTACTTC.

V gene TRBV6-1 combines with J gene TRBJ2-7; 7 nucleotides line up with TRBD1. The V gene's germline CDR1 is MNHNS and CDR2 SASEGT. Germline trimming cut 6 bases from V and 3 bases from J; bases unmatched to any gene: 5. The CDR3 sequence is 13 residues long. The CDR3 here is CASRLTGIYEQYF. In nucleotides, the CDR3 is TGTGCCAGCAGGCTGACAGGGATCTACGAGCAGTACTTC.

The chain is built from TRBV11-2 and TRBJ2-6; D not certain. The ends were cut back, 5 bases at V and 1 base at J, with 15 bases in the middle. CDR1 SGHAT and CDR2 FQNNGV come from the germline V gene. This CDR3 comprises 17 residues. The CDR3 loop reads CASSVMGIGSGANVLTF. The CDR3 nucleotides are TGTGCCAGCAGCGTTATGGGTATTGGGTCTGGGGCCAACGTCCTGACTTTC. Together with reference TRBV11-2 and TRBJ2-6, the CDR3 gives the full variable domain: EAGVAQSPRYKIIEKRQSVAFWCNPISGHATLYWYQQILGQGPKLLIQFQNNGVVDDSQLPKDRFSAERLKGVDSTLKIQPAKLEDSAVYLCASSVMGIGSGANVLTFGAGSRLTVL.

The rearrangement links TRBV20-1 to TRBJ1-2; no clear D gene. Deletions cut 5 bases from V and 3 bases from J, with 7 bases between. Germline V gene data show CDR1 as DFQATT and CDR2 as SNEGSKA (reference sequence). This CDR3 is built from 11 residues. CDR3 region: CSAERDYGYTF. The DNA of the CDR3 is TGCAGTGCTGAACGAGACTATGGCTACACCTTC.

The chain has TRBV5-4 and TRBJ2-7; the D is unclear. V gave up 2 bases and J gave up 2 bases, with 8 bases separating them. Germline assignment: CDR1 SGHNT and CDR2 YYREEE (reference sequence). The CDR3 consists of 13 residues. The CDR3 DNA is TGTGCCAGCAGCTTAGGTAATACCTACGAGCAGTACTTC. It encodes CASSLGNTYEQYF.

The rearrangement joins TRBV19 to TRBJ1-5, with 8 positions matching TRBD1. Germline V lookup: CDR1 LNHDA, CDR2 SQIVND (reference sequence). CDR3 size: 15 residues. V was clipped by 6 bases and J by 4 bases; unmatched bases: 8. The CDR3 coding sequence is TGTGCCAGTAGACCAGCTACAGGGGGAAATCAGCCCCAGCATTTT. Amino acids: CASRPATGGNQPQHF.